These T cell receptor beta chains were read from a single sample in a study of cytomegalovirus exposure and HLA in healthy donors. Clones were sequenced by immunoSEQ multiplex PCR, and TCRdb holds only the in-frame ones, with some missing. The table lists 95,000 to 150,000 clones, around 78% of them singletons, with about 1.8% in the top ten. Sequencing was performed on PBMCs. The source of these receptors is a man aged 50-60 years in good health and CMV-seronegative. Both conserved end residues are part of each CDR3. The order of the fields is D gene, V gene, J gene, CDR3 protein. D genes are given only for firm matches.

>TRBD1|TRBV5-6|TRBJ2-3
CASSLGDRPTDTQYF
>TRBD1|TRBV5-6|TRBJ1-1
CASSSLRQGNTEAFF
>NA|TRBV6-5|TRBJ2-7
CASSSTMGGDEQYF
>TRBD1|TRBV11-2|TRBJ1-2
CASSSPGRDRGYTF
>TRBD1|TRBV15|TRBJ2-3
CATSSRTGGADTQYF
>TRBD2|TRBV4-1|TRBJ2-4
CASSPSRGELAKNIQYF
>NA|TRBV4-3|TRBJ1-1
CASSQEQGRAFF
>NA|TRBV28|TRBJ1-5
CASSPGSNQPQHF
>NA|TRBV7-3|TRBJ1-4
CASSQGREPNEKLFF
>NA|TRBV18|TRBJ2-3
CASSPPAQNTQYF
>NA|TRBV7-8|TRBJ1-2
CASSLWVSREPYGYTF
>TRBD2|TRBV7-9|TRBJ2-1
CASRQTSGGAWNNEQFF
>NA|TRBV6-1|TRBJ1-4
CASVRNRATNEKLFF
>TRBD1|TRBV9|TRBJ2-1
CASSEGQLSNEQFF
>NA|TRBV15|TRBJ2-2
CATSIVSGELFF
>TRBD2|TRBV5-4|TRBJ2-5
CASSSAGGKETQYF
>TRBD2|TRBV5-4|TRBJ2-3
CASSLDLAGSTDTQYF
>TRBD1|TRBV27|TRBJ2-7
CASSLGDRGPYEQYF
>TRBD2|TRBV10-3|TRBJ2-6
CAISAITSGGAGANVLTF
>TRBD1|TRBV11-2|TRBJ1-5
CASSLDGTGVNQPQHF
>NA|TRBV25-1|TRBJ2-2
CASRKGQNTGELFF
>TRBD1|TRBV5-4|TRBJ1-3
CASSLETGTGNTIYF
>NA|TRBV19|TRBJ2-2
CASSMVGDTGELFF
>NA|TRBV10-3|TRBJ2-2
CAISDHPNEPGSCFF
>NA|TRBV11-2|TRBJ2-1
CASSFRDRGEQFF
>TRBD1|TRBV18|TRBJ1-5
CASSPSDRDQPQHF
>NA|TRBV4-1|TRBJ1-2
CASSQTRDYGYTF
>NA|TRBV11-2|TRBJ2-7
CASSLGGQGYEQYF
>TRBD2|TRBV4-2|TRBJ2-1
CASSPSPSGNEQFF
>NA|TRBV7-9|TRBJ1-2
CASSPQGGSGYTF
>NA|TRBV5-1|TRBJ2-5
CASSLEARGGRETQYF
>NA|TRBV28|TRBJ1-2
CASSLGSTGYGYTF
>NA|TRBV25-1|TRBJ1-2
CASRAGNGNYGYTF
>NA|TRBV14|TRBJ1-2
CASSLGRVGYGYTF
>TRBD2|TRBV7-8|TRBJ2-1
CASSLGAAGGLEQFF
>NA|TRBV28|TRBJ2-3
CASSDGDFLLGDTQYF
>NA|TRBV19|TRBJ2-1
CASSISPDSRSYNEQFF
>NA|TRBV7-2|TRBJ1-2
CASSFDETGPDGHTF
>TRBD2|TRBV2|TRBJ2-1
CATHSGGAYNEQFF
>NA|TRBV28|TRBJ1-4
CASSLKGFNEKLFF
>TRBD2|TRBV4-3|TRBJ2-2
CASSQVLAGGTNTGELFF
>TRBD1|TRBV6-1|TRBJ2-3
CASSVHSGQGNTQYF
>NA|TRBV6-1|TRBJ1-2
CASSPTFENYGYTF
>NA|TRBV5-1|TRBJ1-5
CASSEQGIGNQPQHF
>NA|TRBV6-6|TRBJ1-5
CASSYSAGDNQPQHF
>NA|TRBV2|TRBJ1-1
CATSPTVGNTEAFF
>NA|TRBV6-1|TRBJ2-4
CASSQDSNIQYF
>NA|TRBV7-9|TRBJ2-1
CASSLGDGSSYNEQFF
>NA|TRBV5-1|TRBJ1-6
CASSRGQLDSPLHF
>NA|TRBV6-1|TRBJ1-5
CASSFSDGPQPQHF
>TRBD1|TRBV25-1|TRBJ2-1
CASSGFRGQGVSYNEQFF